The rows below give T cell receptor beta chains drawn from one sample of a study of blood T cell repertoires in COVID-19. Using immunoSEQ multiplex PCR, the repertoire was profiled, and TCRdb retains in-frame clones only, with some absent. This sample has about 170,000 clones, with less than 90% found just once. Input material: peripheral blood. The source of these receptors is a woman between 70 and 85 years old with COVID-19, enrolled during active disease. The CDR3 runs from the conserved cysteine through the conserved F or W. Fields, in order: D gene, J gene, clone size, CDR3 length, V gene, CDR3 DNA, CDR3 protein. A D gene is named only where the DNA matches it firmly. Only part of the rows carry a size: once, few, many, or a class if the clone is expanded.

-,TRBJ2-3,-,16,TRBV2,TGTGCCAGCAGAAAAGACGGGCCTAGCCCCCCAGATACGCAGTATTTT,CASRKDGPSPPDTQYF
-,TRBJ1-4,-,13,TRBV6-6,TGTGCCAGCAGTTACGGTCAGATCGAAAAACTGTTTTTT,CASSYGQIEKLFF
-,TRBJ1-3,-,14,TRBV28,TGTGCCAGCAGTTCGGGGAAGGTGGGAAACACCATATATTTT,CASSSGKVGNTIYF
-,TRBJ1-1,-,15,TRBV18,TGTGCCAGCTCACCGAGCGGACAGCTGAACACTGAAGCTTTCTTT,CASSPSGQLNTEAFF
-,TRBJ2-5,-,14,TRBV6-5,TGTGCCAGCAGCCGGGACAGAGGAGCGGGGACCCAGTACTTC,CASSRDRGAGTQYF
TRBD1,TRBJ1-2,-,15,TRBV6-5,TGTGCCAGCACACGACTAGACAGGGTAGACTATGGCTACACCTTC,CASTRLDRVDYGYTF
TRBD1,TRBJ1-2,-,13,TRBV7-8,TGTGCCAGCAGCCGGACAGGGGCCTATGGCTACACCTTC,CASSRTGAYGYTF
TRBD1,TRBJ1-1,-,13,TRBV6-5,TGTGCCAGCAGAAAGACAGGGGTCACTGAAGCTTTCTTT,CASRKTGVTEAFF
TRBD1,TRBJ1-4,-,15,TRBV2,TGTGCCAGCATCCGACCGGGGACAGGGAATGAAAAACTGTTTTTT,CASIRPGTGNEKLFF
-,TRBJ2-1,-,15,TRBV27,TGTGCCAGCAGTTTTACCACGGGAAGCTACAATGAGCAGTTCTTC,CASSFTTGSYNEQFF
-,TRBJ1-3,-,16,TRBV5-5,TGTGCCAGCAGCTTGGAACAGGCCAGCTCTGGAAACACCATATATTTT,CASSLEQASSGNTIYF
-,TRBJ2-3,-,14,TRBV9,TGTGCCAGCAGCGTTTCTTCTAGGGGGGATACGCAGTATTTT,CASSVSSRGDTQYF
TRBD2,TRBJ2-3,-,16,TRBV7-6,TGTGCCAGCAGCTTAAGCGGGAGGGTAGGGGCAGATACGCAGTATTTT,CASSLSGRVGADTQYF
-,TRBJ1-5,few,15,TRBV4-1,TGCGCCAGCAGCCAAGATCACAGTAGCAATCAGCCCCAGCATTTT,CASSQDHSSNQPQHF
TRBD2,TRBJ2-5,-,13,TRBV10-2,TGCGCCAGCAGGTGGGGGGGGCAAGAGACCCAGTACTTC,CASRWGGQETQYF
TRBD2,TRBJ2-2,-,16,TRBV27,TGTGCCAGCAGTTTTGGTCCAACGGGGGGACCCGGGGAGCTGTTTTTT,CASSFGPTGGPGELFF
-,TRBJ2-3,-,13,TRBV27,TGTGCCAGCAGAAGCGGATCGTCGTCGAGGTTGTATTTT,CASRSGSSSRLYF
-,TRBJ1-1,-,15,TRBV14,TGTGCCAGCAGCTGGACGACAGCGAGAAACACTGAAGCTTTCTTT,CASSWTTARNTEAFF
TRBD2,TRBJ2-6,-,18,TRBV19,TGTGCCAGTTCCCGCCTGACTAGCGGGAGCCCTGGGGCCAACGTCCTGACTTTC,CASSRLTSGSPGANVLTF
-,TRBJ2-3,-,18,TRBV18,TGTGCCAGCTCACCGGTTCCCCCCACCCGAGTGGGCACAGATACGCAGTATTTT,CASSPVPPTRVGTDTQYF
TRBD1,TRBJ1-1,-,15,TRBV9,TGTGCCAGCAGCGTAGTAGGACAGGGGAACACTGAAGCTTTCTTT,CASSVVGQGNTEAFF
-,TRBJ1-3,-,16,TRBV5-1,TGCGCCAGCAGCTCACAGGGAAGAATTGCTGGAAACACCATATATTTT,CASSSQGRIAGNTIYF
-,TRBJ1-2,once,14,TRBV18,TGTGCCAGCTCACCTTTCAGCGAACTCTATGGCTACACCTTC,CASSPFSELYGYTF
TRBD1,TRBJ1-6,few,15,TRBV6-5,TGTGCCAGCAGTCTCTCGGGACAGCTTATTTCACCCCTCCACTTT,CASSLSGQLISPLHF
TRBD1,TRBJ2-2,-,16,TRBV5-1,TGCGCCAGTACCCGACAGGGAACAACGAACACCGGGGAGCTGTTTTTT,CASTRQGTTNTGELFF
-,TRBJ1-6,-,15,TRBV7-9,TGTGCCAGCAGCCGGGACACATCGAGCGGTTCACCCCTCCACTTT,CASSRDTSSGSPLHF
-,TRBJ1-6,few,14,TRBV19,TGTGCCAGTAGTACCGGACAGACTAATTCACCCCTCCACTTT,CASSTGQTNSPLHF
TRBD1,TRBJ1-3,-,15,TRBV6-4,TGTGCCAGCAGTGGGAGACAGGGCCCTGGAAACACCATATATTTT,CASSGRQGPGNTIYF
-,TRBJ1-2,-,15,TRBV10-3,TGTGCCATCAGTGAGTCAAGACAGGCCGTAGGTGGCTACACCTTC,CAISESRQAVGGYTF
-,TRBJ1-5,-,12,TRBV5-3,TGTGCCAGAAGCTTGGCTCGGGAGCCCCAGCATTTT,CARSLAREPQHF
-,TRBJ2-1,-,12,TRBV7-8,TGTGCCAGCAGCTTAAATCCGGTCGAGCAGTTCTTC,CASSLNPVEQFF
-,TRBJ2-5,-,15,TRBV10-3,TGTGCCATCAGTGACAATAAGGAGGGGCGCCCGAAGCCCTACTTC,CAISDNKEGRPKPYF
-,TRBJ1-1,few,14,TRBV6-5,TGTGCCAGCAGTTACGGCCGGGAGAACACTGAAGCTTTCTTT,CASSYGRENTEAFF
-,TRBJ1-2,-,17,TRBV18,TGTGCCAGCTCACGCACAGCGGAGACGACAGGAGTCTATGGCTACACCTTC,CASSRTAETTGVYGYTF
TRBD2,TRBJ2-1,-,16,TRBV11-3,TGTGCCAGCAGCTACACTAGCGGGAGGACTCACGATGAGCAGTTCTTC,CASSYTSGRTHDEQFF
-,TRBJ1-2,-,15,TRBV12-5,TGTGCTAGTGGGCTACCTTCAAAAGCTAACTATGGCTACACCTTC,CASGLPSKANYGYTF
TRBD1,TRBJ1-4,once,16,TRBV3-1/TRBV3-2,TGTGCCAGCAGCCAAGCGGGACAGGGGGTGGGTGAAAAACTGTTTTTT,CASSQAGQGVGEKLFF
-,TRBJ2-2,-,13,TRBV29-1,TGCAGCGTTGTTGAGGGGAACACCGGGGAGCTGTTTTTT,CSVVEGNTGELFF
TRBD1,TRBJ1-1,-,12,TRBV10-2,TGCGCCAGCTTACAGGACAGGGATGAAGCTTTCTTT,CASLQDRDEAFF
-,TRBJ2-3,-,13,TRBV2,TGTGCCAGCAAGCACCCAGGGGCAGATACGCAGTATTTT,CASKHPGADTQYF
TRBD1,TRBJ1-5,-,15,TRBV7-6,TGTGCCAGCAGCTTGACAGGGGGCGGCAATCAGCCCCAGCATTTT,CASSLTGGGNQPQHF
-,TRBJ1-1,-,13,TRBV6-4,TGTGCCAGCAGTGCCGGAGTTAACACTGAAGCTTTCTTT,CASSAGVNTEAFF
-,TRBJ2-2,-,15,TRBV16,TGTGCCAGCAGCAAACGGGGTGGAAACACCGGGGAGCTGTTTTTT,CASSKRGGNTGELFF
-,TRBJ2-3,-,13,TRBV24-1,TGTGCCACCGCTCGACAGATCACAGATACGCAGTATTTT,CATARQITDTQYF
-,TRBJ2-3,-,15,TRBV7-9,TGTGCCAGCAGCTCTCAGGGGTGGGACACAGATACGCAGTATTTT,CASSSQGWDTDTQYF
TRBD1,TRBJ1-4,-,13,TRBV10-3,TGTGCCACCAAGACAGGGCTTGATGAAAAACTGTTTTTT,CATKTGLDEKLFF